A single sample is the source of the 13 T cell receptor beta chains below, sequenced in a study of blood T cell repertoires in COVID-19. Measured with immunoSEQ multiplex PCR; TCRdb has only the in-frame clones, and not every one. Of under 250,000 clones listed, approximately 80% are singletons. The sample comprised peripheral blood. These receptors all come from a man aged 50-59 years with active or convalescent COVID-19.

The chain combines TRBV5-1 with TRBJ1-4; the D gene is possibly TRBD1 (6 bases). Germline V lookup: CDR1 SGHRS, CDR2 YFSETQ. V lost 0 bases, J lost 7 bases, and 10 bases lay in between. CDR3 length: 14 amino acids. The CDR3 region has the DNA TGCGCCAGCAGCTTGGAGAGGGGGAGTGAAAAACTGTTTTTT. It is translated as CASSLERGSEKLFF.

The rearrangement uses TRBV27 and TRBJ1-6, with D unclear. V lost 3 bases to trimming and J lost 9 bases, with 12 bases between them. From germline, CDR1 is MNHEY and CDR2 SMNVEV (reference sequence). There are 14 residues in the CDR3. Here the CDR3 reads CASSLRSSGSPLHF. CDR3 nucleotide sequence: TGTGCCAGCAGTTTGAGGAGTTCGGGTTCACCCCTCCACTTT.

This clone was seen just once. The chain recombines TRBV3-1 (or the pseudogene TRBV3-2) with TRBJ2-3, with D unresolved. The CDR3 extends over 16 amino acids. Germline lookup yields CDR1 LGHDT and CDR2 YNNKEL (reference sequence). Trimming removed 0 bases at V and 2 bases at J, with 12 bases between. This CDR3 reads CASSQEPQDTTDTQYF. The CDR3 DNA reads as TGTGCCAGCAGCCAAGAGCCCCAGGATACCACAGATACGCAGTATTTT.

This chain connects TRBV7-2 to TRBJ2-7, with D maybe TRBD2 (7 bases). The CDR3 spans 16 residues. CDR1 and CDR2 (germline): SGHTA, FQGNSA. Between the trimmed V and J ends, which lost 5 bases and 6 bases, there was a span of 23 bases. CDR3 protein: CASSPYKGGGVFEQYV. In DNA, the CDR3 is TGTGCCAGCAGCCCTTATAAGGGAGGGGGGGTTTTCGAGCAGTACGTC.

The V and J genes are TRBV6-5 and TRBJ1-1; 10 bases match TRBD1. Germline CDR1 reads MNHEY; CDR2 reads SVGAGI. V shed 3 bases and J 5 bases; nucleotides not matched to a gene: 3. CDR3 length: 14 amino acids. CDR3 bases: TGTGCCAGCAGTTATCAGGGACAGGGGACTGAAGCTTTCTTT. Its protein is CASSYQGQGTEAFF.

This clone was counted once. The gene calls are TRBV7-9 and TRBJ2-2; no reliable D call. The CDR3 consists of 13 residues. Germline CDR1 reads SEHNR; CDR2 reads FQNEAQ (reference sequence). V shed 2 bases and J shed 4 bases, with 5 bases lying between them. CDR3 protein: CASSLLSTGELFF. CDR3 sequence (DNA): TGTGCCAGCAGCTTACTGTCCACCGGGGAGCTGTTTTTT.

The chain joins TRBV3-1 (or the pseudogene TRBV3-2) to TRBJ2-3; D is unresolved. Germline lookup yields CDR1 LGHDT and CDR2 YNNKEL (reference sequence). Trimming left V 0 bases short and J 4 bases short, with 5 bases between. The CDR3 runs 13 residues. CDR3 nucleotides: TGTGCCAGCAGCCAAGAAGCCGCAGATACGCAGTATTTT. Protein product: CASSQEAADTQYF.

The chain couples TRBV12-3 or TRBV12-4 to TRBJ2-1; 7 bases map to TRBD2. The trim removed 6 bases at V and 4 bases at J, leaving 0 bases unmatched. The CDR3 has 12 amino acids. Here the CDR3 reads CASRGGYNEQFF. DNA of the CDR3: TGTGCCAGCAGGGGGGGGTACAATGAGCAGTTCTTC.

V usage is TRBV3-1 (or the pseudogene TRBV3-2) and J usage is TRBJ1-3; weak D call: TRBD1 (5 bases). Germline lookup yields CDR1 LGHDT and CDR2 YNNKEL (reference sequence). The CDR3 extends over 16 amino acids. Trimming shortened V by 4 bases and J by 0 bases, and 13 bases separated the two germline ends. The CDR3 here is CASSPGGTYSGNTIYF. The DNA for the CDR3 is TGTGCCAGCAGCCCCGGCGGGACCTACTCTGGAAACACCATATATTTT.

The chain carries TRBV6-6 and TRBJ1-2; D perhaps matches TRBD1 (5 bases). This CDR3 has 12 amino acids. Trimming shortened V by 10 bases and J by 4 bases, and 13 bases separated the two germline ends. From germline, CDR1 is MNHNY and CDR2 SVGAGI (reference sequence). Written as DNA, the CDR3 is TGTGCCATCCTGGGGCCGATCTATGGCTACACCTTC. Residues: CAILGPIYGYTF.

The rearrangement joins TRBV2 to TRBJ2-7; D remains unclear. Trimming cost V 0 bases and J 0 bases, with 9 bases left between them. CDR3 length equals 15 residues. Per germline, CDR1 SNHLY and CDR2 FYNNEI. The CDR3 region has the DNA TGTGCCAGCAGTGAAGCGTGGAGTAGCTCCTACGAGCAGTACTTC. It is translated as CASSEAWSSSYEQYF.

This sequence joins TRBV3-1 (or the pseudogene TRBV3-2) and TRBJ2-5; D perhaps matches TRBD1 (5 bases). The V and J ends lost 8 bases and 3 bases respectively, with 16 bases between them. The length of the CDR3 is 14 residues. Germline loops: CDR1 LGHDT, CDR2 YNNKEL (reference sequence). In DNA form, the CDR3 reads TGTGCCAGCGACCTCCGAGAAGGGGAAGAGACCCAGTACTTC. Translated: CASDLREGEETQYF.

The gene calls are TRBV5-4 and TRBJ2-3, with TRBD2 matching 11 bases. Germline V gives CDR1 SGHNT, CDR2 YYREEE (reference sequence). The V gene end was trimmed by 4 bases and the J gene end by 5 bases; junction bases not matched to a gene: 6. The CDR3 extends over 15 amino acids. The CDR3 spells CASSLASGGKDTQYF. In nucleotides, the CDR3 is TGTGCCAGCAGCCTCGCTAGCGGGGGGAAAGATACGCAGTATTTT.